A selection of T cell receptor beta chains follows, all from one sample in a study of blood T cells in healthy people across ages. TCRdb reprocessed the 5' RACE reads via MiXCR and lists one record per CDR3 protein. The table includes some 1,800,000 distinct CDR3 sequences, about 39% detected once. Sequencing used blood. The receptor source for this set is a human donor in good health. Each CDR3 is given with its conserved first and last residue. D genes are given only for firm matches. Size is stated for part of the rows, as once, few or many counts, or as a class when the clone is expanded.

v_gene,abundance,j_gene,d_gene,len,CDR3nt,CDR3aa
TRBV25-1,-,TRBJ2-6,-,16,TGTGCCAGCAGTGAACGCGGTGGGCCTGGGGCCAACGTCCTGACTTTC,CASSERGGPGANVLTF
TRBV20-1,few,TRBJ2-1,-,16,TGCAGTGCGAGCCTGGCGGACTCGTTCTCCTACAATGAGCAGTTCTTC,CSASLADSFSYNEQFF
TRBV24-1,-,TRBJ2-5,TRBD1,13,TGTGCCACCAGTCTACAGGGGGCTGAGACCCAGTACTTC,CATSLQGAETQYF
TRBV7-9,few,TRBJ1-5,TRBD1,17,TGTGCCAGCAGCTCCGGGACAGGGGGTTACAGGAATCAGCCCCAGCATTTT,CASSSGTGGYRNQPQHF
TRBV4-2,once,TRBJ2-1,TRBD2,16,TGTGCCAGCAGCCAAGATGTACTAGCGGGGGGGCGTGAGCAGTTCTTC,CASSQDVLAGGREQFF
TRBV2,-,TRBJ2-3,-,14,TGTGCCAGCAGTGGGGATAGTGGAGTTGATACGCAGTATTTT,CASSGDSGVDTQYF
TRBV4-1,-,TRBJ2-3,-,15,TGCGCCAGCAGCCAAGTGAGGGGCCGCACAGATACGCAGTATTTT,CASSQVRGRTDTQYF
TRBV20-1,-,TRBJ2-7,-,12,TGCAGTGCTTCCGACAGGTTAGACGAGCAGTACTTC,CSASDRLDEQYF
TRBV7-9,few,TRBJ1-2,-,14,TGTGCCAGCAGCCAGGACGGGAATTCTAATGGCTACACCTTC,CASSQDGNSNGYTF
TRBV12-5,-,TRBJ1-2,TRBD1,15,TGTGCTAGTGGTTTGTACGGACAGGAAAACTATGGCTACACCTTC,CASGLYGQENYGYTF
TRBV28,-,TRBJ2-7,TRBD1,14,TGTGCCAGCAGGAGACAGGGGGGGGTTTACGAGCAGTACTTC,CASRRQGGVYEQYF
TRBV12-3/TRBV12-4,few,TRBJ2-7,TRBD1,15,TGTGCCAGCAGTCCCAGGGGGCGAGGTCGCTACGAGCAGTACTTC,CASSPRGRGRYEQYF
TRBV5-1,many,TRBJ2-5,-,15,TGCGCCAGCAGCACGTTACAGGGAGTCCAAGAGACCCAGTACTTC,CASSTLQGVQETQYF
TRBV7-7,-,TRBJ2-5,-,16,TGTGTCAGCAGCTTAAATTCCCCCGGGACCGGAGAGACCCAGTACTTC,CVSSLNSPGTGETQYF
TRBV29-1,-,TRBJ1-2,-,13,TGCAGCGTTACGGGGGGGTATGTCACTGGCTACACCTTC,CSVTGGYVTGYTF
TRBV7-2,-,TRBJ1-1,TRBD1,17,TGTGCCAGCAGCTTAGTCCTGTCTTACAGGGGCAGTACTGAAGCTTTCTTT,CASSLVLSYRGSTEAFF
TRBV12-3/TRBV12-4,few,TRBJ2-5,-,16,TGTGCCAGCAGTTTAGAAGTGGGGGGTGGACAAGAGACCCAGTACTTC,CASSLEVGGGQETQYF
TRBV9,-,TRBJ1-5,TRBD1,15,TGTGCCAGCAGCGCGAGACAGGGGGCGAATCAGCCCCAGCATTTT,CASSARQGANQPQHF
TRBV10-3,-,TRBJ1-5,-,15,TGTGCCATCACCCAAGACAATTTCAGCAATCAGCCCCAGCATTTT,CAITQDNFSNQPQHF
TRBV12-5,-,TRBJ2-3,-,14,TGTGCTAGTGGCCTGCGGGCGGGCACAGATACGCAGTATTTT,CASGLRAGTDTQYF
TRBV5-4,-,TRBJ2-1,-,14,TGTGCCAGCAGCTTTCAGGGCCCATACAATGGGCAGTTCTTC,CASSFQGPYNGQFF
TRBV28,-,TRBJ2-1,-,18,TGTGCCAGCAGTTTTGGCGTGTTCTGGACAGAGTATTACAATGAGCAGTTCTTC,CASSFGVFWTEYYNEQFF
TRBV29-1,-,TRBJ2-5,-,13,TGCAGCGTCGCGGGGGGGACAGGAGAGACCCAGTACTTC,CSVAGGTGETQYF
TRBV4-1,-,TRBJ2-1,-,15,TGCGCCAGCAGCCAAATCGATCCAGGATCCTACGAGCAGTTCTTC,CASSQIDPGSYEQFF
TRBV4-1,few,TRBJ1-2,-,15,TGCGCCAGCAGCCAGGAATCCTCCGGGTTCTATGGCTACACCTTC,CASSQESSGFYGYTF
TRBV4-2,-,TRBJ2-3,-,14,TGTGCCAGCAGCGAAGCCCCCGGAGTGGATACGCAGTATTTT,CASSEAPGVDTQYF
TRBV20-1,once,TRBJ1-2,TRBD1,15,TGCAGTGCTAGAGATCCGGGACAGGCCGACTATGGCTACACCTTC,CSARDPGQADYGYTF
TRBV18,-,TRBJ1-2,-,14,TGTGCCAGCTCACCACCGGGCCAGATAGTAGGCTACACCTTC,CASSPPGQIVGYTF
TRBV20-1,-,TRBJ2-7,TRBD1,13,TGCAGTGCGCCAAAGGGACAGGGCTACGAGCAGTACTTC,CSAPKGQGYEQYF
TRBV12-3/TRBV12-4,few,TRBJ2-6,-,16,TGTGCCAGCAGCCAATCGAGGGGGGCTGGGGCCAACGTCCTGACTTTC,CASSQSRGAGANVLTF
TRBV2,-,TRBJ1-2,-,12,TGTGCCAGCAAAGGGCGTACCAATGGCTACACCTTC,CASKGRTNGYTF
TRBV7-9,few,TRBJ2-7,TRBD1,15,TGTGCCAGCAGCTCCGGGACAGTCTTTCCCTACGAGCAGTACTTC,CASSSGTVFPYEQYF
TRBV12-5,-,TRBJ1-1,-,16,TGTGCTAGTGGTTTCCAAACCCCGAAGTGGAACACTGAAGCTTTCTTT,CASGFQTPKWNTEAFF